A single sample gave rise to the 2 T cell receptor beta chains below, sequenced in a study of read filtering for tumor transcriptome and immune sequencing. The library was built from about 400 ng RNA with molecular barcoded adaptors for alpha/delta and beta/gamma chains. TCRdb passed the reads through MiXCR, listing each CDR3 protein once. The table shows about 39,000 distinct CDR3 sequences, with around an eighth occurring only once. Specimen: a population of CD138-negative cells sorted from bone marrow. Every receptor here comes from a donor at least 40 years old with multiple myeloma.

This clonotype appeared many times. This chain connects TRBV20-1 to TRBJ2-3; TRBD2 matches 14 bases. The trim removed 4 bases at V and 4 bases at J, leaving 10 bases unmatched. The CDR3 is made up of 17 amino acids. CDR1 is DFQATT, CDR2 SNEGSKA, per germline (reference sequence). CDR3: CSATVGLAGATPDTQYF. The CDR3 coding sequence is TGCAGTGCTACCGTGGGACTAGCGGGAGCCACACCAGATACGCAGTATTTT.

There are a few counts of this clonotype. A much larger clone lies a single base off, so this may be a read error. This chain uses TRBV15 with TRBJ1-1; perhaps TRBD1 as D (6 bases). The CDR3 extends over 13 amino acids. Germline V gene lookup returns CDR1 LNHNV and CDR2 YYDKDF (reference sequence). CDR3 region: CATSIGGRTEALF. CDR3 nucleotides: TGTGCCACCAGCATAGGGGGTCGTACTGAAGCTCTCTTT.